This is a list of T cell receptor beta chains from one sample in a study of response to subunit inactivated influenza vaccine. TCRdb called the RT-PCR reads again in MiXCR, with one record for every CDR3 protein. This sample carries 200,000 to 300,000 distinct CDR3 sequences, 10% to 15% of them seen once, and the ten largest clones take about 8%. Sequencing used non-naive T cells sorted from PBMCs, obtained roughly 2 weeks before vaccination. All receptors come from a man over 45 who received an inactivated influenza vaccine. The CDR3 runs from the conserved cysteine through the conserved F or W. D genes are given only for firm matches. Expanded clones get a size class; other rows say once, few or many, or leave the size out.

CDR3	DNA	V	J	D	size
CAATSGRLQETQYF	TGTGCAGCGACTAGCGGGAGATTACAAGAGACCCAGTACTTC	TRBV7-8	TRBJ2-5	TRBD2	many
CASSQANRGGIQYF	TGTGCCAGCAGCCAAGCCAACAGGGGAGGCATTCAGTACTTC	TRBV3-1	TRBJ2-4	-	few
CASTRMNTGELFF	TGTGCCAGCACCCGGATGAACACCGGGGAGCTGTTTTTT	TRBV5-4	TRBJ2-2	-	few
CASSPRLAGPDTGELFF	TGTGCCAGCTCCCCAAGGCTGGCCGGTCCGGACACCGGGGAGCTGTTTTTT	TRBV11-1	TRBJ2-2	-	many
CASSEVLWGSGETQYF	TGTGCCAGCAGTGAAGTCCTATGGGGGAGCGGTGAGACCCAGTACTTC	TRBV6-1	TRBJ2-5	-	few
CASSLDDRVLYF	TGTGCCAGCAGCTTGGACGACAGGGTACTATATTTT	TRBV7-2	TRBJ1-3	TRBD1	few
CSVVSGNTGELFF	TGCAGCGTTGTCTCGGGGAACACCGGGGAGCTGTTTTTT	TRBV29-1	TRBJ2-2	-	few
CASSRAAGGLVSSYNEQFF	TGTGCCAGCAGTAGAGCGGCGGGGGGACTGGTGAGCTCCTACAATGAGCAGTTCTTC	TRBV6-1	TRBJ2-1	TRBD2	-
CASSSPRGREDNQPQHF	TGTGCCAGCAGCTCACCCAGGGGAAGGGAAGACAATCAGCCCCAGCATTTT	TRBV7-6	TRBJ1-5	-	-
CSARFGGRHNEQFF	TGCAGTGCTAGATTCGGCGGGAGGCACAATGAGCAGTTCTTC	TRBV20-1	TRBJ2-1	TRBD2	-
CASSLGGSMGETQYF	TGTGCCAGCAGCTTAGGGGGTTCGATGGGAGAGACCCAGTACTTC	TRBV7-8	TRBJ2-5	-	few
CSARTPAGGFSYEQYF	TGCAGTGCTAGAACGCCAGCGGGAGGTTTCTCCTACGAGCAGTACTTC	TRBV20-1	TRBJ2-7	TRBD2	many
CASSAATSGKSYNEQFF	TGTGCCAGCAGCGCAGCCACTAGCGGGAAATCCTACAATGAGCAGTTCTTC	TRBV7-2	TRBJ2-1	TRBD2	-
CASMLRFRDTQYF	TGTGCCAGCATGTTGAGGTTTCGGGATACGCAGTATTTT	TRBV6-5	TRBJ2-3	-	-
CSARDRGGVNEQYF	TGCAGTGCTAGAGATCGTGGAGGGGTAAACGAGCAGTACTTC	TRBV20-1	TRBJ2-7	-	many
CASSPGDLKVTDTQYF	TGTGCCAGCTCACCCGGGGACCTTAAAGTGACAGATACGCAGTATTTT	TRBV18	TRBJ2-3	-	few
CSARQGADTEAFF	TGCAGTGCTAGACAGGGGGCGGACACTGAAGCTTTCTTT	TRBV20-1	TRBJ1-1	TRBD1	few
CASSHGTLGHETQYF	TGTGCCAGCAGCCACGGGACACTTGGACACGAGACCCAGTACTTC	TRBV13	TRBJ2-5	-	many
CASSSPGQPQHF	TGTGCCAGCAGCTCACCCGGGCAGCCCCAGCATTTT	TRBV7-8	TRBJ1-5	-	once
CSARVPEEKLFF	TGCAGTGCCCGGGTCCCCGAGGAAAAACTGTTTTTT	TRBV20-1	TRBJ1-4	-	-
CSAQTGGVNQPQHF	TGCAGTGCACAAACAGGGGGGGTCAATCAGCCCCAGCATTTT	TRBV20-1	TRBJ1-5	TRBD1	many
CASRPDRGSSYNEQFF	TGCGCCAGCAGGCCTGACAGGGGAAGCTCCTACAATGAGCAGTTCTTC	TRBV10-1	TRBJ2-1	TRBD1	few
CASSARTSAEQYF	TGTGCCAGCAGCGCCCGGACCTCCGCCGAGCAGTACTTC	TRBV14	TRBJ2-7	-	-
CSAPGTSSSYNEQFF	TGCAGTGCTCCTGGGACTAGCAGCTCCTACAATGAGCAGTTCTTC	TRBV20-1	TRBJ2-1	TRBD2	-
CASSGSVRLAGGSQETQYF	TGTGCCAGCAGTGGGTCGGTTCGACTAGCGGGGGGGTCCCAAGAGACCCAGTACTTC	TRBV25-1	TRBJ2-5	TRBD2	many
CSVEDRDREGYGYTF	TGCAGCGTTGAAGATCGGGACAGGGAAGGCTATGGCTACACCTTC	TRBV29-1	TRBJ1-2	TRBD1	few
CAISESGNSADIETQYF	TGTGCCATCAGTGAGTCAGGGAACTCGGCTGATATAGAGACCCAGTACTTC	TRBV10-3	TRBJ2-5	-	many
CASSAFGTGSSYEQYF	TGTGCCAGCAGTGCCTTTGGTACAGGGAGCTCCTACGAGCAGTACTTC	TRBV28	TRBJ2-7	-	-
CASSQDYGTGYEQYF	TGTGCCAGCAGCCAAGATTACGGGACGGGGTACGAGCAGTACTTC	TRBV3-1	TRBJ2-7	-	-
CASSLEGSPYGYTF	TGTGCCAGCAGCTTGGAGGGCAGCCCCTATGGCTACACTTTC	TRBV5-4	TRBJ1-2	-	-
CASSLAGTCTYNEQFF	TGTGCCAGCAGCTTAGCGGGGACATGCACCTACAATGAGCAGTTCTTC	TRBV7-2	TRBJ2-1	-	-
CASSLSGLLSYEQYF	TGTGCCAGCAGCTTGTCGGGCCTACTTTCCTACGAGCAGTACTTC	TRBV5-5	TRBJ2-7	-	many
CASSLVDYQPQHF	TGTGCCAGCAGTTTAGTCGATTATCAGCCCCAGCATTTT	TRBV28	TRBJ1-5	-	many
CSARDRITDTQYF	TGCAGTGCTAGAGATCGGATCACAGATACGCAGTATTTT	TRBV20-1	TRBJ2-3	-	few
CSAGGWEDQPQHF	TGCAGTGCTGGTGGATGGGAGGATCAGCCCCAGCATTTT	TRBV20-1	TRBJ1-5	-	-
CASAHPASDLYGYTF	TGTGCCAGCGCTCATCCCGCATCGGATCTTTATGGCTACACCTTC	TRBV6-1	TRBJ1-2	-	-
CARQELGEQYF	TGTGCCCGACAGGAGTTGGGCGAGCAGTACTTC	TRBV30	TRBJ2-7	-	-
CASSFRAGAGNTDTQYF	TGTGCCAGCAGCTTTAGAGCCGGGGCTGGGAACACAGATACGCAGTATTTT	TRBV7-3	TRBJ2-3	-	few
CASSLGARATPLHF	TGTGCCAGCAGTTTAGGGGCCAGGGCGACTCCCCTCCACTTT	TRBV12-3/TRBV12-4	TRBJ1-6	-	few
CSARGGADRGRETQYF	TGCAGTGCTAGAGGAGGGGCAGACAGGGGAAGAGAGACCCAGTACTTC	TRBV20-1	TRBJ2-5	TRBD1	many
CSAPLAGRYEQYF	TGCAGTGCTCCATTAGCGGGGCGCTACGAGCAGTACTTC	TRBV20-1	TRBJ2-7	TRBD2	few
CASWDRGQAGYGYTF	TGTGCCAGCTGGGACAGGGGGCAAGCCGGCTATGGCTACACCTTC	TRBV12-3/TRBV12-4	TRBJ1-2	TRBD1	many
CASSASTSGGFYGTDTQYF	TGTGCCAGCAGCGCATCGACTAGCGGGGGGTTTTATGGCACAGATACGCAGTATTTT	TRBV9	TRBJ2-3	TRBD2	few